Following are 13 T cell receptor beta chains from one sample sequenced in a study of blood T cell repertoires in COVID-19 (dated by TCRdb to about 2020). The library came from the immunoSEQ multiplex PCR assay. Sourced from immuneACCESS, this table was stored by TCRdb with only in-frame sequences that have V and J called. A share of the clones is absent; for the studies checked, an unresolved V gene accounts for under half, and the remainder has no known explanation. The sample data list 30,000 to 35,000 clones, and 85% of these were observed just once. Approximately 15% of the sample comes from the top ten. Sample: peripheral blood. Source of these receptors: a human donor with acute or convalescent COVID-19. The donor label of this sample is uncertain.

This chain joins TRBV6-5 and TRBJ1-2, with 8 bases matching TRBD1. Germline loops: CDR1 MNHEY, CDR2 SVGAGI. Unmatched junction bases numbered 8, after V lost 6 bases and J lost 5 bases. CDR3 length: 14 residues. The DNA of the CDR3 is TGTGCCAGCAGGACGGACAGGGTAGAGTATGGCTACACCTTC. Amino acid sequence: CASRTDRVEYGYTF.

The V gene is TRBV7-9, the J gene TRBJ2-7, with 7 nucleotides matching TRBD1. The length of the CDR3 is 11 residues. Germline V gene lookup returns CDR1 SEHNR and CDR2 FQNEAQ (reference sequence). The junction had 3 bases not matched to a gene; V was cut back by 6 bases and J by 7 bases. The CDR3 region is CASSLQGEQYF. In DNA, the CDR3 is TGTGCCAGCAGTTTACAGGGGGAGCAGTACTTC.

This CDR3 is CASSQTGQETGGYTF. The CDR3 region has the DNA TGTGCCAGCAGCCAGACAGGGCAAGAAACCGGCGGCTACACCTTC. The rearrangement links TRBV3-1 (or the pseudogene TRBV3-2) to TRBJ1-2; TRBD1 matches at 7 bases. V dropped 3 bases and J dropped 8; count of bases not matched to a gene: 12. The germline CDR1 and CDR2 sequences are LGHDT and YNNKEL (reference sequence). This CDR3 has 15 residues.

V is TRBV5-1 and J is TRBJ2-2; 9 bases line up with TRBD1. Germline CDR1 SGHRS, CDR2 YFSETQ. Trimming cost V 4 bases and J 0 bases; bases outside gene matches: 10. This CDR3 has 18 amino acids. The CDR3 loop is CASSPSDRGGTNTGELFF. The CDR3 DNA follows: TGCGCCAGCAGCCCAAGTGACAGGGGGGGAACGAACACCGGGGAGCTGTTTTTT.

The rearrangement links TRBV19 to TRBJ1-2; TRBD1 matches at 8 bases. V gave up 4 bases and J gave up 6 bases; unmatched junction bases: 7. The CDR3 runs 14 residues. Germline CDR1 is LNHDA and CDR2 is SQIVND (reference sequence). CDR3 nucleotide sequence: TGTGCCAGTAGTAGACCCCAGGGGGCGCATGGCTACACCTTC. Translating gives CASSRPQGAHGYTF.

The chain is built from TRBV13 and TRBJ1-3; 8 bases align to TRBD1. The junction had 9 bases not matched to a gene; V was cut back by 5 bases and J by 3 bases. Per germline, CDR1 PRHDT and CDR2 FYEKMQ (reference sequence). The CDR3 runs to 16 residues. This chain's CDR3 is CASSPNRGEGGNTIYF. CDR3 sequence (DNA): TGTGCCAGCAGCCCGAACAGGGGGGAGGGTGGAAACACCATATATTTT.

The chain employs TRBV3-1 (or the pseudogene TRBV3-2) and TRBJ2-7; 10 bases are a match to TRBD1. There are 14 residues in the CDR3. The V gene end was trimmed by 4 bases and the J gene end by 6 bases; junction bases not matched to a gene: 6. From germline, CDR1 is LGHDT and CDR2 YNNKEL (reference sequence). The DNA for the CDR3 is TGTGCCAGCAGCCTGGGACAGGGGTTATCCGAGCAGTACTTC. Its translation: CASSLGQGLSEQYF.

The V gene is TRBV7-2, the J gene TRBJ1-2; TRBD1 aligns across 8 bases. CDR1 is SGHTA, CDR2 FQGNSA, per germline. J gave up 6 bases and V 5 bases, and 8 bases lay outside the gene matches. The CDR3 length is 14 residues. The CDR3 loop reads CASSRATGEDGYTF. For the CDR3, the DNA is TGTGCCAGCAGCCGGGCGACAGGGGAGGATGGCTACACCTTC.

This chain connects TRBV5-6 to TRBJ2-4, with a weak D call TRBD1 (7 bases). Trimming shortened V by 5 bases and J by 5 bases, and 17 bases separated the two germline ends. CDR1 is SGHDT, CDR2 YYEEEE, per germline. The CDR3 is made up of 15 amino acids. The CDR3 nucleotides read TGTGCCAGCAGTCTACAGGGGTGGGGGGAAAACATTCAGTACTTC. The encoded protein is CASSLQGWGENIQYF.

The V gene is TRBV7-8, the J gene TRBJ2-7; tentatively, D is TRBD1 (6 bases). V was trimmed by 3 bases and J by 6 bases, leaving 12 bases between them. CDR3 length: 13 residues. CDR1 is SGHVS and CDR2 is FQNEAQ in the germline V gene. CDR3 protein: CASSFLQGSEQYF. The CDR3 nucleotides read TGTGCCAGCAGCTTTTTACAGGGAAGCGAGCAGTACTTC.

V gene TRBV2 combines with J gene TRBJ2-5, with 10 bases lining up with TRBD2. Germline V lookup: CDR1 SNHLY, CDR2 FYNNEI. The junction had 6 bases not matched to a gene; V was cut back by 7 bases and J by 4 bases. The CDR3 loop spans 14 amino acids. CDR3 bases: TGTGCCAGCACCCCCCAGCGGGGGGGAGAGACCCAGTACTTC. Translating it yields CASTPQRGGETQYF.

V gene TRBV19 combines with J gene TRBJ2-2, with TRBD2 matching 10 bases. Trimming cost V 0 bases and J 7 bases; bases outside gene matches: 11. The CDR3 sequence is 18 residues long. Germline CDR1 and CDR2: LNHDA and SQIVND (reference sequence). The CDR3 protein is CASSIDLAGVMFSGELFF. In nucleotides, the CDR3 is TGTGCCAGTAGTATAGACCTAGCGGGGGTGATGTTCAGCGGGGAGCTGTTTTTT.

The chain has TRBV7-8 and TRBJ2-3; D unresolved. The CDR3 totals 14 residues. Germline loops: CDR1 SGHVS, CDR2 FQNEAQ. Trimming removed 7 bases from V and 5 bases from J, with 16 bases in between. CDR3 in amino acids: CASTLSPAGDTQYF. CDR3 bases: TGTGCCAGCACGTTGAGCCCGGCAGGAGATACGCAGTATTTT.